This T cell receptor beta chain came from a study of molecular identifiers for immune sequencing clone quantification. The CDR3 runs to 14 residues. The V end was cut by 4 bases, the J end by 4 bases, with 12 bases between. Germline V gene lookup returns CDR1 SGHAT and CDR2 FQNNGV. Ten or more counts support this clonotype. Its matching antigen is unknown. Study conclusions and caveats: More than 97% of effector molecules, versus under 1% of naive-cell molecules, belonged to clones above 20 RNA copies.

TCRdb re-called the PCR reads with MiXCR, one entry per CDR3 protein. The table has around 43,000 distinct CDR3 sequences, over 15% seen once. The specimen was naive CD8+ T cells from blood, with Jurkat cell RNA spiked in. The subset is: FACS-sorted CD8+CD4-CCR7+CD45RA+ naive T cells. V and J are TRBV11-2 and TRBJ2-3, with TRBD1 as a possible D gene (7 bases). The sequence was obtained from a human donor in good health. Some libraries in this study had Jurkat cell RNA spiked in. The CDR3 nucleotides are TGTGCCAGCAGCTCAAGGAGGGGGCCAGATACGCAGTATTTT. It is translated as CASSSRRGPDTQYF.